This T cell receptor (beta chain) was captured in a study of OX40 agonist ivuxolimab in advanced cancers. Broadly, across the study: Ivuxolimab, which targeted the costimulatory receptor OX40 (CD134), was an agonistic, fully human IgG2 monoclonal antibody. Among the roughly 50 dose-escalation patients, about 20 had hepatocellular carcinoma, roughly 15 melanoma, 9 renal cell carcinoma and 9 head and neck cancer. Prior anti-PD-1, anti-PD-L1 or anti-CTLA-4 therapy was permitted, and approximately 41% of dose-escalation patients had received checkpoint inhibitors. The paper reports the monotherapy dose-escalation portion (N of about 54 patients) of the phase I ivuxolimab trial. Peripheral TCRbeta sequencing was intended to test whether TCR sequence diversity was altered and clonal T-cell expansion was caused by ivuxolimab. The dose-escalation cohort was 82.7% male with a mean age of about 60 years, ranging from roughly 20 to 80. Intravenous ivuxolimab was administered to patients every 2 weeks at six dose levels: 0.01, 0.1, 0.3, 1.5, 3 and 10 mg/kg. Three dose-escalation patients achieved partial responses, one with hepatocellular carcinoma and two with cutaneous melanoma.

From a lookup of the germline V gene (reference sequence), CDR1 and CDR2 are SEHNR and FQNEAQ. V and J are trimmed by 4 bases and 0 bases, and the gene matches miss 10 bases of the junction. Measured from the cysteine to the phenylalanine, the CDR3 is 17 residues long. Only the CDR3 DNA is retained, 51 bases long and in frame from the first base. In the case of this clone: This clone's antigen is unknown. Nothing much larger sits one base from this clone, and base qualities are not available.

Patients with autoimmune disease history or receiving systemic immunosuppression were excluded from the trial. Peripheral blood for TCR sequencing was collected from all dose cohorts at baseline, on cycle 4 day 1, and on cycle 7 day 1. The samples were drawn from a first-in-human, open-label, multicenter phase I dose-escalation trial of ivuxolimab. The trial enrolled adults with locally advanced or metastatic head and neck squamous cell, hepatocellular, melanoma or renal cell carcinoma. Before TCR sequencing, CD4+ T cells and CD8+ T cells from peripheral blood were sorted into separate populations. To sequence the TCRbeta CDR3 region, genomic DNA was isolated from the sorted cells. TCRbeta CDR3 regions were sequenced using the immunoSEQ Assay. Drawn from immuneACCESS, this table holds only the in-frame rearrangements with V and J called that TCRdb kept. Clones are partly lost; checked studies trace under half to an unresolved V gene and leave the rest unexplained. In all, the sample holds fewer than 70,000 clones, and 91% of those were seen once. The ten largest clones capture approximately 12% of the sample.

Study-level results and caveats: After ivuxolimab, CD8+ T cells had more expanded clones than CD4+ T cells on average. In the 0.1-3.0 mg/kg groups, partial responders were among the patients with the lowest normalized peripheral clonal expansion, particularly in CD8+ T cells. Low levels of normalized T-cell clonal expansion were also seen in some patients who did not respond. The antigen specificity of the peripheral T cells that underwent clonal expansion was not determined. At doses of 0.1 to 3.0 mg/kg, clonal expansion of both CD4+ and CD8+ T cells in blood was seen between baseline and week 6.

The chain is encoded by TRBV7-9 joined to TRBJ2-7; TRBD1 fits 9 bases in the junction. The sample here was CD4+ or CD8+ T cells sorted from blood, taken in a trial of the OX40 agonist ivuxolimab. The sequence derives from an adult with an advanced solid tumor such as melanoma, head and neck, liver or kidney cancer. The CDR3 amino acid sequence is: CASSSEEQGAHSYEQYF. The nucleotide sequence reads TGTGCCAGCAGCTCCGAGGAACAGGGGGCCCACTCCTACGAGCAGTACTTC.